Many counts were recorded for the clone carrying this TCR beta chain. These data come from a study of post-analysis software for immune sequencing data. Unique molecular identifiers were present in the TCR beta cDNA libraries. Using its own MiXCR run on the PCR reads, TCRdb lists one record per CDR3 protein. The data contain some 240,000 distinct CDR3 sequences, 30% to 45% of them seen just once; the ten biggest clones take up around 4.8%. This TCR was recovered from a girl aged 10 to 17 with multiple sclerosis. The source material was blood.

The CDR3 here is CSAQTPLQTQYF. CDR3 nucleotides: TGCAGTGCCCAAACACCTCTCCAGACCCAGTACTTC. This sequence joins TRBV20-1 and TRBJ2-5; D unresolved. The CDR3 contains 12 residues. Per the germline V gene, CDR1 is DFQATT and CDR2 is SNEGSKA (reference sequence). The germline V and J ends were trimmed by 6 bases and 6 bases, with 14 bases remaining between them.